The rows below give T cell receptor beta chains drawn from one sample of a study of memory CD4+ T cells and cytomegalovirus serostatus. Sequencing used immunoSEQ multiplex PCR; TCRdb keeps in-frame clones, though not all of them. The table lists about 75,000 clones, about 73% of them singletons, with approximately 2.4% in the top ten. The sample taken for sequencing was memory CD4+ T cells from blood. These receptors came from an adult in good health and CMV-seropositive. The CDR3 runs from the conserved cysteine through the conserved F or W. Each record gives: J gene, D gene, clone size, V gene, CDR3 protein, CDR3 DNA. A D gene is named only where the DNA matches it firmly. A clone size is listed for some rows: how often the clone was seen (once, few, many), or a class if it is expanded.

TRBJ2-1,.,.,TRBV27,CASSSQTRVGEQFF,TGTGCCAGCAGTTCCCAGACTAGGGTGGGGGAGCAGTTCTTC
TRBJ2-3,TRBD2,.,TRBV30,CAWSASSGTRFYDTQYF,TGTGCCTGGAGTGCTTCCTCCGGGACTAGGTTTTACGATACGCAGTATTTT
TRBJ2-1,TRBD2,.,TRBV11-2,CASSRQRGGTYNEQFF,TGTGCCAGCAGCCGGCAGCGGGGGGGTACCTACAATGAGCAGTTCTTC
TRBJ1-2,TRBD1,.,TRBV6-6,CASSYTRQGENGYTF,TGTGCCAGCAGTTATACCAGACAGGGGGAGAATGGCTACACCTTC
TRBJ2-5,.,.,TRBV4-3,CASKTGEGETQYF,TGCGCCAGCAAAACAGGGGAGGGCGAGACCCAGTACTTC
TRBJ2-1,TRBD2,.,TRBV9,CASSSISGGLAVYNEQFF,TGTGCCAGCAGCTCAATATCGGGGGGACTAGCGGTATACAATGAGCAGTTCTTC
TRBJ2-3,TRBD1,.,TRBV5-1,CASSSQDRSPKYF,TGCGCCAGCAGCTCCCAGGACAGGTCTCCGAAGTATTTT
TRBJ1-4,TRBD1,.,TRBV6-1,CASKKDRGEEKLFF,TGTGCCAGCAAGAAAGACAGGGGTGAGGAAAAACTGTTTTTT
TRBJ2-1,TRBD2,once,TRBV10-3,CAISDSGSTYNEQFF,TGTGCCATCAGTGATAGCGGGAGTACCTACAATGAGCAGTTCTTC
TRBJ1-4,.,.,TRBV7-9,CASIHLGEQANEKLFF,TGTGCCAGCATCCATTTAGGGGAGCAAGCTAATGAAAAACTGTTTTTT
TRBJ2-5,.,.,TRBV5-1,CASSLAVAAQETQYF,.
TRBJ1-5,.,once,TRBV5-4,CASSSAGGDQPQHF,TGTGCCAGCAGCTCCGCCGGGGGGGATCAGCCCCAGCATTTT
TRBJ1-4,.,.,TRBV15,CATVVGANEKLFF,TGTGCCACCGTAGTGGGGGCTAATGAAAAACTGTTTTTT
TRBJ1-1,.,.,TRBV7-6,CASSADPMNTEAFF,TGTGCCAGCAGCGCCGACCCCATGAACACTGAAGCTTTCTTT
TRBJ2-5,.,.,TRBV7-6,CASSLVGKQETQYF,TGTGCCAGCAGCTTGGTGGGTAAACAAGAGACCCAGTACTTC
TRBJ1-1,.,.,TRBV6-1,CASSEVRGMNTEAFF,TGTGCCAGCAGTGAAGTTCGGGGGATGAACACTGAAGCTTTCTTT
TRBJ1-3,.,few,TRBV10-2,CASSNHLISGNTIYF,TGCGCCAGCAGTAATCACTTAATCTCTGGAAACACCATATATTTT
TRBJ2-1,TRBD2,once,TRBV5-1,CASSGEGLVYNEQFF,TGCGCCAGCAGCGGGGAGGGACTAGTATACAATGAGCAGTTCTTC
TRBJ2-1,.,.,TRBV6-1,CASTPLSSYNEQFF,TGTGCCAGCACCCCCCTGAGCTCCTACAATGAGCAGTTCTTC
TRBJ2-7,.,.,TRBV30,CAWSRGRVDEQYF,TGTGCCTGGAGTAGGGGAAGGGTAGACGAGCAGTACTTC
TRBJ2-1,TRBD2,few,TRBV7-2,CASSLLLPASGRANEQFF,TGTGCCAGCAGCTTACTTTTACCCGCTAGCGGGAGGGCCAATGAGCAGTTCTTC
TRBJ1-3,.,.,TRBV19,CASSTTNKNTIYF,TGTGCCAGTAGTACGACAAATAAGAACACCATATATTTT
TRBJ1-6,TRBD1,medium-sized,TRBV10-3,CAISDHGTEDSPLHF,TGTGCCATCAGTGACCACGGGACAGAAGACTCACCCCTCCACTTT
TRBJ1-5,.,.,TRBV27,CASSLSNRGTHQPQHF,TGTGCCAGCAGTTTATCGAATCGGGGGACCCATCAGCCCCAGCATTTT
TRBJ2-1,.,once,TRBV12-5,CASGLPLPSGAGNEQFF,TGTGCTAGTGGTTTGCCCCTCCCGAGTGGGGCTGGGAATGAGCAGTTCTTC
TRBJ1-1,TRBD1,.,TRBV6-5,CASQTGDTEAFF,TGTGCCAGCCAGACAGGGGACACTGAAGCTTTCTTT
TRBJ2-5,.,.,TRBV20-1,CSARGGETQYF,TGCAGTGCTAGGGGCGGAGAGACCCAGTACTTC
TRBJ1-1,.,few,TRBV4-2,CASSQEGHRNTEAFF,TGTGCCAGCAGCCAAGAAGGACACCGGAACACTGAAGCTTTCTTT
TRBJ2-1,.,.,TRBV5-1,CASSVTLGLGNEQFF,TGCGCCAGCAGCGTTACCCTCGGGTTGGGCAATGAGCAGTTCTTC
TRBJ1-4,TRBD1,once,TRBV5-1,CASSVTDGTVFREKLFF,TGCGCCAGCAGCGTCACGGACGGGACAGTCTTTCGTGAAAAACTGTTTTTT
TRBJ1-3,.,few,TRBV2,CASTMDGDTIYF,TGTGCCAGCACCATGGACGGAGACACCATATATTTT
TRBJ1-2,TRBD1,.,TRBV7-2,CASSFRRDRRGYTF,TGTGCCAGCAGCTTCCGGCGGGACAGGAGGGGCTACACCTTC
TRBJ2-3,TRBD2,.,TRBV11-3,CASSPPGTSGTDTQYF,TGTGCCAGCAGCCCACCCGGGACTAGCGGGACAGATACGCAGTATTTT
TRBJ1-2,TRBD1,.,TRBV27,CASRPTGAHYGYTF,TGTGCCAGCAGACCTACAGGGGCTCACTATGGCTACACCTTC
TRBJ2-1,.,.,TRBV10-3,CAISEAQGHEQFF,TGTGCCATCAGTGAGGCTCAGGGTCATGAGCAGTTCTTC
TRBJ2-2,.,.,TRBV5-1,CASSLEPDYTGELFF,TGCGCCAGCAGCTTGGAGCCAGATTACACCGGGGAGCTGTTTTTT
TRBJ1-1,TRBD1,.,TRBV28,CASSASGTGAHTEAFF,TGTGCCAGCAGTGCCTCCGGGACAGGGGCGCACACTGAAGCTTTCTTT
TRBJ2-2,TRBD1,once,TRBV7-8,CASSFGQGYTGELFF,TGTGCCAGCAGCTTTGGACAGGGGTACACCGGGGAGCTGTTTTTT
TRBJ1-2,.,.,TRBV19,CASSIGGGYGYTF,TGTGCCAGTAGTATAGGGGGTGGCTATGGCTACACCTTC
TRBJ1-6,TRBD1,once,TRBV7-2,CASSLAGTGIARAHF,TGTGCCAGCAGCCTGGCCGGGACAGGGATTGCAAGGGCCCACTTT
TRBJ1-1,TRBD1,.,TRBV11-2,CASSRSRDRVYTEAFF,TGTGCCAGCAGCCGGTCCCGGGACAGGGTCTATACTGAAGCTTTCTTT
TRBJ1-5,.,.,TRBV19,CASSPQVLQPQHF,TGTGCCAGTAGTCCTCAGGTACTGCAGCCCCAGCATTTT
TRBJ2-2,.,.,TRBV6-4,CASRPTRYTGELFF,TGTGCCAGCAGACCGACTAGATACACCGGGGAGCTGTTTTTT
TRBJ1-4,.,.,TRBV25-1,CASSERGATNEKLFF,TGTGCCAGCAGTGAAAGGGGCGCAACTAATGAAAAACTGTTTTTT
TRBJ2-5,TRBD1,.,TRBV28,CASSPQTGLQETQYF,TGTGCCAGCAGTCCGCAGACAGGGTTGCAAGAGACCCAGTACTTC
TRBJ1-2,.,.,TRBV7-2,CASSLERGHGYTF,TGTGCCAGCAGCTTAGAGAGGGGACATGGCTACACCTTC
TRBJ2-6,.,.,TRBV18,CASSPERAGANVLTF,TGTGCCAGCTCACCGGAGAGAGCTGGGGCCAACGTCCTGACTTTC
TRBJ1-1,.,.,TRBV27,CASSSSTTVHEAFF,TGTGCCAGCAGTTCCTCAACAACAGTTCACGAAGCTTTCTTT
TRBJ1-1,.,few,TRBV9,CASSVRNGLNTEAFF,TGTGCCAGCAGCGTAAGGAATGGTTTGAACACTGAAGCTTTCTTT
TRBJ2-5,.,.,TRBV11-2,CASSLGSMETQYF,TGTGCCAGCAGCTTAGGCAGCATGGAGACCCAGTACTTC
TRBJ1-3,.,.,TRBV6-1,CASGGASGNTIYF,TGTGCCAGCGGGGGGGCCTCTGGAAACACCATATATTTT